This T cell receptor (beta chain) was obtained from a study of glioma-infiltrating T cells (dated by TCRdb to 2016 to 2018). About the full investigation: The low-grade gliomas were WHO grade II oligodendrogliomas or astrocytomas, while the glioblastomas were WHO grade IV tumors sampled at initial diagnosis rather than at recurrent diagnosis. Before surgery, glioma patients were given dexamethasone for six or fewer days. To measure divergence between tissue and blood T-cell populations, each tissue-infiltrating repertoire was compared with the peripheral blood repertoire of the same patient. Glioma tissue, non-neoplastic brain tissue and matched peripheral blood mononuclear cells were used as sources from which TCR alpha- and beta-chain repertoires were sequenced. Blood libraries targeted about 4- to 10-fold sequencing coverage of roughly 930,000 peripheral T cells. Three low-grade glioma patients, roughly 8 primary glioblastoma patients, and three non-glioma patients who contributed non-neoplastic brain tissue made up the paired cohort.

Findings and caveats that apply to the study as a whole: Patients with low tissue-blood divergence were marked by a signature set of shared blood CDR3 motifs, and this signature set was depleted in highly divergent patients. Very few CDR3 sequences were shared between tissue and blood, attributed to high CDR3 diversity and limited sampling. The group comparisons were based on small numbers of patients: three non-neoplastic, three low-grade glioma and roughly eight glioblastoma patients. VJ-independent divergence between tissue and blood was below expectation in non-neoplastic patients but above expectation in all gliomas, especially low-grade gliomas.

The iRepertoire nested amplicon-rescue multiplex PCR (arm-PCR) platform was used to amplify TCR alpha and beta CDR3 regions from RNA. The input for one-step reverse transcription and amplification was roughly 100-450 ng of either tissue mRNA or PBMC total RNA. Following bead purification, Illumina adapters were added by a secondary multiplex PCR, and libraries between 200 and 400 bp were gel-purified. Libraries carried internal 6-nucleotide barcodes used for demultiplexing. Libraries were sequenced on an Illumina MiSeq with 2x220 or 2x250 nucleotide paired-end reads. The study's processing was this. Paired reads were merged using FLASH 1.2.11 and aligned with BWA-MEM to the GRCh37 human genome, and TRA and TRB reads were then extracted. An IMGT-derived reference of cassette sequences and CDR3 motifs, with pseudogenes included, was used for V and J assignment. Three-frame translation of reads was performed, and productive CDR3s were defined as those with a C...FGXG motif and no stop codons. Clonotypes were defined as unique combinations of V-J cassette pair and CDR3 amino acid sequence. Hamming distance filtering was applied to reads, with thresholds set by the sequence error rate of each sample in mapped regions. The public reads were reanalyzed by TCRdb: fastp trimming at Q25, MiXCR alignment, in-frame beta chains only. Under each unique CDR3 protein, matching rows form one entry showing the most common genes and DNA. TCRdb assigned the V and J calls; the authors' analysis was not used. The sample table contains around 390,000 distinct CDR3 sequences; only one count was recorded for roughly two fifths of them. The leading ten clones occupy 12% of the sample.

This clonotype came up many times. This clone's antigen is unknown. There are no base qualities to consult, and no much larger clone falls within one base. Reading the germline V gene gives CDR1 MNHNS and CDR2 SASEGT. The CDR3 starts with the cysteine, ends with the phenylalanine, and has 15 residues. Of all the DNA, just the CDR3 is kept, 45 bases in frame from base 1. Germline trimming amounts to 6 bases on V and 7 bases on J, with 11 as the count of junction bases outside the gene matches. Surgical brain or tumor specimens were cryofrozen in liquid nitrogen immediately after resection, and peripheral blood cells were collected concurrently.

Sequencing was carried out using glioma tissue, nonneoplastic brain tissue, or PBMCs (not recorded which). The chain is encoded by TRBV6-1 joined to TRBJ2-2; 7 bases in the middle match TRBD2. The receptor was derived from a human donor with low-grade glioma or glioblastoma, undergoing nonglioma brain surgery, or in good health (not recorded which). The CDR3 amino acid sequence is: CASSGTGGLGGELFF. At the DNA level, the sequence is TGTGCCAGCAGCGGAACGGGGGGATTGGGCGGGGAGCTGTTTTTT.